Listed below are T cell receptor beta chains from one sample, sequenced in a study of T cell repertoires in cytomegalovirus infection. TCRdb reprocessed the reads with MiXCR, giving one entry per CDR3 protein. The sample has 200,000 to 300,000 distinct CDR3 sequences; 12% are singletons. Source material: PBMCs. These TCRs come from a human donor in good health (CMV status not recorded). Some clones in this sample may be carry-over from other donors' samples. The CDR3 runs from the conserved cysteine through the conserved F or W. Fields, in order: V gene, clone size, D gene, J gene, CDR3 protein, CDR3 DNA. D genes are given only for firm matches. The size field is filled for only some rows; it gives once, few, many or a size class.

>TRBV27|NA|TRBD1|TRBJ1-5
CASRDSTGGGNQPQHF
TGTGCCAGCAGAGACTCGACAGGGGGCGGCAATCAGCCCCAGCATTTT
>TRBV19|few|NA|TRBJ2-1
CASSTTGGSYNEQFF
TGTGCCAGTAGTACGACCGGGGGCTCCTACAATGAGCAGTTCTTC
>TRBV28|many|NA|TRBJ2-7
CASSLQGVRSEQYF
TGTGCCAGCAGTTTACAGGGCGTAAGATCCGAGCAGTACTTC
>TRBV14|NA|NA|TRBJ2-7
CASSRSHNSVINEQYF
TGTGCCAGCAGCCGCTCCCATAACAGCGTTATCAACGAGCAGTACTTC
>TRBV6-5|NA|NA|TRBJ1-2
CASCFTGAHGYTF
TGTGCCAGCTGCTTTACGGGGGCACATGGCTACACCTTC
>TRBV28|many|TRBD1|TRBJ2-7
CATEGQTYEQYF
TGTGCCACCGAGGGACAGACCTACGAGCAGTACTTC
>TRBV7-7|many|NA|TRBJ2-3
CASSSGGPSRTDTQYF
TGTGCCAGCAGCTCCGGGGGGCCATCGAGAACAGATACGCAGTATTTT
>TRBV7-6|many|NA|TRBJ2-6
CASSLLNPGANVLTF
TGTGCCAGCAGCCTTCTTAATCCTGGGGCCAACGTCCTGACTTTC
>TRBV7-9|many|TRBD2|TRBJ2-7
CASSVGGGYEQYF
TGTGCCAGCAGCGTCGGGGGGGGGTACGAGCAGTACTTC
>TRBV6-1|NA|TRBD1|TRBJ2-7
CASSFGTAFEQYF
TGTGCCAGCAGTTTTGGGACAGCTTTTGAGCAGTACTTC
>TRBV7-2|many|TRBD1|TRBJ1-4
CASSLSAGGLTNEKLFF
TGTGCCAGCAGCTTATCGGCAGGGGGCTTAACTAATGAAAAACTGTTTTTT
>TRBV2|NA|TRBD1|TRBJ1-1
CASSVRDRTEAFF
TGTGCCAGCAGTGTCCGGGACAGGACTGAAGCTTTCTTT
>TRBV28|many|TRBD2|TRBJ2-1
CASSLGRELYNEQFF
TGTGCCAGCAGTTTAGGGAGGGAGCTCTACAATGAGCAGTTCTTC
>TRBV4-3|many|NA|TRBJ2-1
CASSRGTGSYNEQFF
TGCGCCAGCAGCCGGGGGACTGGTTCCTACAATGAGCAGTTCTTC
>TRBV7-2|many|NA|TRBJ2-1
CASSLSVDPANEQFF
TGTGCCAGCAGCTTAAGCGTTGATCCTGCAAATGAGCAGTTCTTC
>TRBV7-2|many|NA|TRBJ1-2
CASSFSEGPTNYGYTF
TGTGCCAGCAGCTTCAGTGAGGGACCTACTAACTATGGCTACACCTTC
>TRBV28|many|TRBD1|TRBJ2-7
CASSETGQGINEQYF
TGTGCCAGCAGCGAAACGGGACAGGGGATCAACGAGCAGTACTTC
>TRBV28|many|TRBD1|TRBJ1-4
CASSLDRGDGKLFF
TGTGCCAGCAGTTTAGACAGGGGGGATGGAAAACTGTTTTTT
>TRBV12-3/TRBV12-4|many|TRBD1|TRBJ1-2
CASSPGTGYGYTF
TGTGCCAGCAGTCCAGGGACAGGCTATGGCTACACCTTC
>TRBV11-1|NA|TRBD1|TRBJ1-2
CASSAGGGQDDYGYTF
TGTGCCAGCAGCGCGGGAGGGGGACAGGACGACTATGGCTACACCTTC
>TRBV29-1|many|NA|TRBJ2-5
CSVERGQETQYF
TGCAGCGTTGAGAGGGGCCAAGAGACCCAGTACTTC
>TRBV12-3/TRBV12-4|many|TRBD1|TRBJ1-3
CASSFRGQGRNTIYF
TGTGCCAGCAGTTTCCGGGGACAGGGGAGAAACACCATATATTTT
>TRBV11-1|NA|TRBD1|TRBJ1-1
CASSPRTGERSTEAFF
TGTGCCAGCAGCCCTCGGACAGGGGAACGCAGCACTGAAGCTTTCTTT
>TRBV24-1|once|NA|TRBJ1-5
CATSGSGTMMCQPQHF
TGTGCCACCAGTGGTTCCGGGACAATGATGTGCCAGCCCCAGCATTTT
>TRBV7-2|many|TRBD1|TRBJ1-6
CASSRTGADNSPLHF
TGTGCCAGCAGCAGGACAGGGGCCGATAATTCACCCCTCCACTTT
>TRBV5-1|NA|NA|TRBJ2-3
CASSLGHPSTDTQYF
TGCGCCAGCAGCTTGGGCCACCCCAGCACAGATACGCAGTATTTT